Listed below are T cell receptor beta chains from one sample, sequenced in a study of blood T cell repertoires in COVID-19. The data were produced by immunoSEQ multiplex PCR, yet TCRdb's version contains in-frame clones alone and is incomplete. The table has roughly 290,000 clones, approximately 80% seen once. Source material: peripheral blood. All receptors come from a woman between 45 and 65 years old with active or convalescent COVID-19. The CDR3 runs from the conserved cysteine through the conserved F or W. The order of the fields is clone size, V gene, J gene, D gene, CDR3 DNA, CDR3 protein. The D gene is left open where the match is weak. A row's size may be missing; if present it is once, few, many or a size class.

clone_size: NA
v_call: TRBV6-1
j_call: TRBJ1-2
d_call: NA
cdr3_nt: TGTGCCAGCAGTGAAGCGCCAGCTACTATTCGGGGCTACACCTTC
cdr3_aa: CASSEAPATIRGYTF

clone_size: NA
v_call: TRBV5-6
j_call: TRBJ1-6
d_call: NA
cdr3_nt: TGTGCCAGCAGCTTGGAGGGGGTTACCAAGATGCCCCTCCACTTT
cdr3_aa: CASSLEGVTKMPLHF

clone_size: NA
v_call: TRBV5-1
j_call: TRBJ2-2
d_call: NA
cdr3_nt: TGCGCCAGCTCAGGCAGGGGCAATTCCGGGGAGCTGTTTTTT
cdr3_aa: CASSGRGNSGELFF

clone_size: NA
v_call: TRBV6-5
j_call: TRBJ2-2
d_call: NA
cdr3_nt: TGTGCCAGCAGTTTGTTCCAGAACACCGGGGAGCTGTTTTTT
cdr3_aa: CASSLFQNTGELFF

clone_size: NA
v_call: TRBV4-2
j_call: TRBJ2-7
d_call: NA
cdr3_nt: TGTGCCAGCAGCCCAAGAGTGGGCGGGTCCTACGAGCAGTACTTC
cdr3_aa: CASSPRVGGSYEQYF

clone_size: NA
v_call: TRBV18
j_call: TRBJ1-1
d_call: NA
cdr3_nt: TGTGCCAGCTCACCTCGGGTGCCTGAAGCTTTCTTT
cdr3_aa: CASSPRVPEAFF

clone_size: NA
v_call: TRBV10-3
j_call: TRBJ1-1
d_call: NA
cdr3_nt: TGTGCCATCAAGTGGGAGGGTCCCGCAAACACTGAAGCTTTCTTT
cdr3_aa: CAIKWEGPANTEAFF

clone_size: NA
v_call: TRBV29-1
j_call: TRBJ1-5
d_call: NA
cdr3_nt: TGCAGCGTTGAACTCCTTAGCAATCAGCCCCAGCATTTT
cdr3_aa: CSVELLSNQPQHF

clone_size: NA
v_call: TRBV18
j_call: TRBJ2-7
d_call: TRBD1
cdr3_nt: TGTGCCAGCTCACCACCGGCAGGGGGCTACGAGCAGTACTTC
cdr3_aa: CASSPPAGGYEQYF

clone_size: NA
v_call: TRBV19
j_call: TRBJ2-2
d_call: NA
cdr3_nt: TGTGCCAGTACACCGGCCAGGCAGACCGGGGAGCTGTTTTTT
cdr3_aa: CASTPARQTGELFF

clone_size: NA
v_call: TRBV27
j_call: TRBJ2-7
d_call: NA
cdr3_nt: TGTGCCAGCAGTCTCGCCTACGAGCAGTACTTC
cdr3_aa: CASSLAYEQYF

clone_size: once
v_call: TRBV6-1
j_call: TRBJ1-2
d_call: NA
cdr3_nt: TGTGCCAGCAGTGAAAGGTGGACAGACTATGGCTACACCTTC
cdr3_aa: CASSERWTDYGYTF

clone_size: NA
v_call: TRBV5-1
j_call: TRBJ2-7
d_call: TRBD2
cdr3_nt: TGCGCCAGCAGCCCGACTAGCGGGAGGGAATACGAGCAGTACTTC
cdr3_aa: CASSPTSGREYEQYF

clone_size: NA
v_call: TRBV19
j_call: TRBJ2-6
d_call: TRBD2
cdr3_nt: TGTGCCAGTAGTGGGTCAGCGGGAGGGTTAGGGGGGGCCAACGTCCTGACTTTC
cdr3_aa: CASSGSAGGLGGANVLTF

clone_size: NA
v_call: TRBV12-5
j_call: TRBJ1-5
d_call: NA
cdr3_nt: TGTGCTAGTGGTACTTCAGGTAGCAATCAGCCCCAGCATTTT
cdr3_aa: CASGTSGSNQPQHF

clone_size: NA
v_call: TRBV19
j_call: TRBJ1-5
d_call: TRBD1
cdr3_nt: TGTGCCAGTAGTATGCAACAGGGGTTTCAGCCCCAGCATTTT
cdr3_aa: CASSMQQGFQPQHF

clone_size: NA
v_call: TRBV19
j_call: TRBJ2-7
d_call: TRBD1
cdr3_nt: TGTGCCAGTAGAACTGACAGGGGGGCCTACGAGCAGTACTTC
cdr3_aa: CASRTDRGAYEQYF

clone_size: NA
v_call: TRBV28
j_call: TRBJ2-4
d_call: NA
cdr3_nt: TGTGCCAGCAGTTTGGCCCCCAAGGGAGGCAAAAACATTCAGTACTTC
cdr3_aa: CASSLAPKGGKNIQYF

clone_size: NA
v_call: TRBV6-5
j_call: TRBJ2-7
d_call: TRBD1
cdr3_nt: TGTGCCAGCATCGGACAGGGCTACGAGCAGTACTTC
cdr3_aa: CASIGQGYEQYF

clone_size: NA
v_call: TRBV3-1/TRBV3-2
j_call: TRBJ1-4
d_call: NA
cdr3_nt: TGTGCCAGCAGCCAACGGACTGGGGGGGGACGGGAAAAACTGTTTTTT
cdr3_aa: CASSQRTGGGREKLFF